The 11 T cell receptor beta chains below were found in one sample sequenced in a study of tumor and adjacent non-tumor tissue in lung cancer. This sample's RNA came from whole unsorted tissue. More than 3 cm separated this lung sample from the edge of the tumor. TCRbeta libraries were built with three rounds of nested PCR, modified from ARM-PCR. A single record per CDR3 protein comes from TCRdb applying MiXCR to the multiplex PCR reads. Found here are roughly 82,000 distinct CDR3 sequences, more than 75% of them singletons; the top ten hold 20% to 25%. The specimen was distant non-tumor lung tissue. Every receptor here comes from a woman in her forties or fifties with non-small cell lung cancer.

With respect to this clonotype: One end of the junction does not line up with germline, which may come from a read error. This chain uses TRBV6-5 with TRBJ1-4; 8 bases line up with TRBD1. The CDR3 is made up of 17 amino acids. CDR1 and CDR2 from the germline V gene are MNHEY and SVGAGI. CDR3: CASSHVNPGGSNGKLFF. The CDR3 bases are TGTGCCAGTAGCCATGTTAATCCAGGGGGCTCTAATGGAAAACTGTTTTTT.

On this clonotype: Being one base from a much bigger clone, this may be a read error. CDR3 coding DNA: TGTGTCATCAGTGAGCAGCTTAGCGGGGGAACCTACGAGCAGTACTTC. Amino acids: CVISEQLSGGTYEQYF. V and J are TRBV10-3 and TRBJ2-7; 9 positions match TRBD2. The CDR3 has 16 amino acids. CDR1 is ENHRY and CDR2 is SYGVKD in the germline V gene.

Many counts were recorded for this clonotype. This chain connects TRBV20-1 to TRBJ2-5; the D gene could be TRBD1 or TRBD2 (7 bases each). Germline V gene data show CDR1 as DFQATT and CDR2 as SNEGSKA (reference sequence). This CDR3 comprises 18 residues. Trimming left V 3 bases short and J 2 bases short, with 25 bases between. The CDR3 region has the DNA TGCAGTGCTAGGACAGGGAGGGTCTGGTTGAACTCACAAGAGACCCAGTACTTC. Its protein is CSARTGRVWLNSQETQYF.

This clonotype appeared once. One end of the junction does not line up with germline, which may come from a read error. J is TRBJ2-3 and V is TRBV28, with a weak D call TRBD1 (5 bases). Germline V lookup: CDR1 MDHEN, CDR2 SYDVKM. This CDR3 is built from 12 residues. The CDR3 coding sequence is TGTTCCAGCAGTTTAAACAGGCATACGCAGTATTTT. Translation: CSSSLNRHTQYF.

Comment on this clonotype: Because it lacks the conserved phenylalanine or tryptophan at the end, this CDR3 is likely a read error. The chain joins TRBV29-1 to TRBJ2-2; D gene ambiguous. Trimming cost V 5 bases and J 0 bases, with 7 bases left between them. Looked up from germline, CDR1 is SQVTM and CDR2 is ANQGSEA. The CDR3 runs 13 residues. As DNA, the CDR3 is TGCAGCGTTTGTGCCCCGAACACCGGGGAGCTGTTTCTT. Translated, it gives CSVCAPNTGELFL.

On this clonotype itself: The conserved phenylalanine or tryptophan normally closing the CDR3 is absent here, so this likely arose from a read error. The chain employs TRBV29-1 and TRBJ1-1, with TRBD1 identical over 7 bases. V lost 7 bases to trimming and J lost 4 bases; unmatched junction nucleotides: 9. The CDR3 is 13 residues long. Germline V gene lookup returns CDR1 SQVTM and CDR2 ANQGSEA. In DNA form, the CDR3 reads TGCAGCGGAACGGGACAGTTGATCACTGAAGCTTTCTTA. Translated: CSGTGQLITEAFL.

Points on this clonotype: No conserved phenylalanine or tryptophan ends this CDR3, so it is likely a read error. The gene calls are TRBV7-8 and TRBJ1-2; D not certain. This CDR3 comprises 14 residues. Looked up from germline, CDR1 is SGHVS and CDR2 is FQNEAQ. In DNA, the CDR3 is TGTGCCGGCAGCTTAGCGTCGGTGGGCTATGGTTACACCCTC. This encodes CAGSLASVGYGYTL.

Remarks on this clonotype: One junction end disagrees with the germline gene, perhaps due to a read error. This chain links TRBV4-1 with TRBJ1-5; D is unresolved. From germline, CDR1 is MGHRA and CDR2 YSYEKL. The CDR3 has 15 amino acids. The DNA for the CDR3 is TGCGCCAGCAGTCAAGTTCCGGGTAACAATCAGCCCCAGCATTTT. Translation gives CASSQVPGNNQPQHF.

As concerns this clonotype: A read error may account for a junction end that differs from germline. The chain has TRBV11-2 and TRBJ2-3; tentative D call: TRBD2 (5 bases). The CDR3 contains 13 residues. Germline lookup yields CDR1 SGHAT and CDR2 FQNNGV. The CDR3 sequence: CASSLGSEDTYYF. CDR3 DNA sequence: TGTGCCAGTAGCTTAGGGTCGGAGGATACGTACTATTTT.

Concerning this clonotype: This could be a read error, since a much larger clone is one nucleotide away. The chain has TRBV29-1 and TRBJ2-5; the D gene is possibly TRBD2 (5 bases). Germline loops: CDR1 SQVTM, CDR2 ANQGSEA. The CDR3 is made up of 13 amino acids. Trimming pared 5 bases from V and 1 base from J, leaving 11 bases between. The CDR3 DNA follows: TGCAGCGTTATTGACGGGGTCCAAGAGACCCAGTACTTC. Encoded protein: CSVIDGVQETQYF.

The J gene is TRBJ2-3, the V gene TRBV6-6; no clear D. CDR3 length: 14 residues. The V gene lost 5 bases and the J gene lost 7 bases, with 16 bases spanning the gap. From germline, CDR1 is MNHNY and CDR2 SVGAGI (reference sequence). The CDR3 spells CASSAQEHTHTQYF. CDR3 coding DNA: TGTGCCAGCAGTGCCCAGGAACATACACATACGCAGTATTTT.